These T cell receptor beta chains were read from a single sample in a study of blood T cell repertoires in COVID-19. Clones were sequenced by immunoSEQ multiplex PCR, and TCRdb holds only the in-frame ones, with some missing. The table includes about 41,000 clones, over 80% detected once. The sample consisted of peripheral blood. The source is a woman at least 80 years old with acute or convalescent COVID-19. The CDR3 runs from the conserved cysteine through the conserved F or W. The D gene is left open where the match is weak. Expanded clones are given a class, and other clones once, few, many or no size at all.

V,size,J,D,CDR3,DNA
TRBV6-1,-,TRBJ2-5,-,CASSEGSSTETQYF,TGTGCCAGCAGTGAAGGGAGTTCTACAGAGACCCAGTACTTC
TRBV4-3,-,TRBJ1-2,-,CASTRQLQGDNYGYTF,TGCGCCAGCACACGACAGCTCCAAGGCGACAACTATGGCTACACCTTC
TRBV7-9,-,TRBJ1-2,-,CASSLGGSFRIGYGYTF,TGTGCCAGCAGCTTAGGAGGGAGTTTCAGGATTGGGTATGGCTACACCTTC
TRBV7-2,-,TRBJ1-5,-,CASSLVPGENQPQHF,TGTGCCAGCAGCTTAGTCCCAGGGGAAAATCAGCCCCAGCATTTT
TRBV7-2,-,TRBJ1-1,-,CASSQLGGEEAFF,TGTGCCAGCAGCCAGCTGGGGGGGGAAGAAGCTTTCTTT
TRBV29-1,-,TRBJ2-3,TRBD1,CSVAWTGGDTQYF,TGCAGCGTTGCATGGACAGGGGGCGATACGCAGTATTTT
TRBV5-1,-,TRBJ1-2,-,CATRTASNYGYTF,TGCGCCACGAGGACAGCTTCTAACTATGGCTACACCTTC
TRBV29-1,few,TRBJ2-2,-,CSVDQGNTGELFF,TGCAGCGTTGATCAGGGGAACACCGGGGAGCTGTTTTTT
TRBV30,once,TRBJ2-3,-,CAWSADRPSTDTQYF,TGTGCCTGGAGTGCCGACAGGCCCAGCACAGATACGCAGTATTTT
TRBV7-3,once,TRBJ2-1,TRBD2,CASSPGRAGNEQFF,TGTGCCAGCAGCCCTGGGAGGGCCGGCAATGAGCAGTTCTTC
TRBV7-2,-,TRBJ2-1,TRBD2,CASSLVPTSGGANEQFF,TGTGCCAGCAGCTTAGTCCCGACTAGCGGGGGGGCGAATGAGCAGTTCTTC
TRBV3-1/TRBV3-2,-,TRBJ1-6,TRBD1,CASSQGKGQGAPRNSPLHF,TGTGCCAGCAGCCAAGGAAAGGGACAGGGAGCCCCACGTAATTCACCCCTCCACTTT
TRBV6-5,-,TRBJ1-6,-,CASRDFSYNSPLHF,TGTGCCAGCAGGGACTTCTCCTATAATTCACCCCTCCACTTT
TRBV28,-,TRBJ1-5,-,CASSFPSQPQHF,TGTGCCAGCAGTTTCCCCTCCCAGCCCCAGCATTTT
TRBV5-1,-,TRBJ1-3,-,CASSNQGGAGNTIYF,TGCGCCAGCAGCAACCAGGGTGGAGCTGGAAACACCATATATTTT
TRBV27,-,TRBJ1-4,-,CASSEGAATNEKLFF,TGTGCCAGCAGTGAAGGGGCTGCGACTAATGAAAAACTGTTTTTT